This TCR beta chain was sequenced in a study of T cell clones after liver transplantation. Study overall: Samples came from ITN030ST, which attempted immunosuppression withdrawal within 2 years of liver transplantation. TCRbeta sequencing after a pre-transplant mixed lymphocyte reaction identified graft-donor-reactive clones, later tracked in post-transplant blood.

TCRdb keeps only in-frame clones here, not all; method: immunoSEQ multiplex PCR. The sample has more than 65,000 clones; roughly 80% are singletons. Germline lookup yields CDR1 SGHTA and CDR2 FQGNSA. With 0 bases removed from V and 3 bases from J, the gap between germline ends came to 9 bases. The CDR3 spans 14 residues. The specimen comprised CD4+ T cells from blood, sampled 12 months after liver transplant. V usage is TRBV7-2 and J usage is TRBJ2-7; possible D gene TRBD1, 6 bases. The origin of this receptor is a human patient who received a liver transplant. Among the T cells, some may be from the graft donor. The CDR3 nucleotides are TGTGCCAGCAGCTTAGCGGACAGCGACTACGAGCAGTACTTC. Residues: CASSLADSDYEQYF. Filled out from reference TRBV7-2 and TRBJ2-7, the complete variable domain reads GAGVSQSPSNKVTEKGKDVELRCDPISGHTALYWYRQSLGQGLEFLIYFQGNSAPDKSGLPSDRFSAERTGGSVSTLTIQRTQQEDSAVYLCASSLADSDYEQYFGPGTRLTVT.